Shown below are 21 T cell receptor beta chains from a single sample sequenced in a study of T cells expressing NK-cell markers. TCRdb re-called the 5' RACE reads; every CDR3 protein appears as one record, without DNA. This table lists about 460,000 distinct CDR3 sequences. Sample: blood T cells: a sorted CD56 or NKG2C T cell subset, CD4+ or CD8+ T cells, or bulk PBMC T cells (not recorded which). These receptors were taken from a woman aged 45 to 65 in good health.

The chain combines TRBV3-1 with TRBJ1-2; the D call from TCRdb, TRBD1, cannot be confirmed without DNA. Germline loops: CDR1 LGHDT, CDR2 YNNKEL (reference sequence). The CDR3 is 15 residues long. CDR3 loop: CASSHGGQEIYGYTF. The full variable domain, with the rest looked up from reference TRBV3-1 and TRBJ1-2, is DTAVSQTPKYLVTQMGNDKSIKCEQNLGHDTMYWYKQDSKKFLKIMFSYNNKELIINETVPNRFSPKSPDKAHLNLHINSLELGDSAVYFCASSHGGQEIYGYTFGSGTRLTVV.

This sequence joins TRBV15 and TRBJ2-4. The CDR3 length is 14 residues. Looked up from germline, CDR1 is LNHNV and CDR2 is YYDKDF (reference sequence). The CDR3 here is CATSRGLDRNIQYF.

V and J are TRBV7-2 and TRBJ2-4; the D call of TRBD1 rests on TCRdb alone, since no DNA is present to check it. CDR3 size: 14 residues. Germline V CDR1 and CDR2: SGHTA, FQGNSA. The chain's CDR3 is CASSPDSRKNIQYF.

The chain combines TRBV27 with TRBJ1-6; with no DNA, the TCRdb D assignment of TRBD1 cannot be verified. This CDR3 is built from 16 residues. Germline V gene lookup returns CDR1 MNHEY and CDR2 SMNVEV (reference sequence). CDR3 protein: CASSFLTPGNNSPLHF.

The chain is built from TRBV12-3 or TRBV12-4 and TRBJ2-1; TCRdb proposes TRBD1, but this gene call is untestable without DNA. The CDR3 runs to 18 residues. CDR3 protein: CASSLALSGTLPVGEQFF.

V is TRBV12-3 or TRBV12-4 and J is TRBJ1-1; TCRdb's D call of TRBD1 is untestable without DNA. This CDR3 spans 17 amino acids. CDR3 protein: CASSRLWGGQVNTEAFF.

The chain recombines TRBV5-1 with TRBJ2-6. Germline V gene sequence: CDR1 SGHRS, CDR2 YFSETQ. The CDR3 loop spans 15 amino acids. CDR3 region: CASSFSISGANVLTF.

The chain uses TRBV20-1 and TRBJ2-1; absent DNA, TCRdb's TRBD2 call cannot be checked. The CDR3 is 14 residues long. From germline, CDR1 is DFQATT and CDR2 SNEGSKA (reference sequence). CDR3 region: CSALAGGSLNEQFF.

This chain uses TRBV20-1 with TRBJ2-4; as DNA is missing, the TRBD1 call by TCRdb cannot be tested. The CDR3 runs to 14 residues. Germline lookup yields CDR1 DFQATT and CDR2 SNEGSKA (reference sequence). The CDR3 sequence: CSASPGGTKNIQYF.

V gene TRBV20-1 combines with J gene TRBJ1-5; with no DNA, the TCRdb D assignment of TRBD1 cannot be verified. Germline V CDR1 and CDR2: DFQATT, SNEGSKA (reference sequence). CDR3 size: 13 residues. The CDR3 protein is CSARGVEGQPQHF.

The CDR3 here is CASRDSGGANYGYTF. The chain combines TRBV6-2 or TRBV6-3 with TRBJ1-2. The CDR3 totals 15 residues. Germline loops: CDR1 MNHEY, CDR2 SVGEGT.

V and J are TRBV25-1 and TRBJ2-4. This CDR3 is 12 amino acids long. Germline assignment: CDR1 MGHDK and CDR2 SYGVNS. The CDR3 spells CASSEFRGIQYF.

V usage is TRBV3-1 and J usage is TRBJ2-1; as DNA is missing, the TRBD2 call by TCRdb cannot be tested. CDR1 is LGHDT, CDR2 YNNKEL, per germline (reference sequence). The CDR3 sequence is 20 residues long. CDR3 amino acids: CASSQVGTSGRVSSYNEQFF.

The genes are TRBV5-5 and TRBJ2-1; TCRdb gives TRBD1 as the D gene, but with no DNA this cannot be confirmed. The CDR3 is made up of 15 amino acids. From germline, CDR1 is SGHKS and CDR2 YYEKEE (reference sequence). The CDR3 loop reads CASSLAGEGWDEQFF.

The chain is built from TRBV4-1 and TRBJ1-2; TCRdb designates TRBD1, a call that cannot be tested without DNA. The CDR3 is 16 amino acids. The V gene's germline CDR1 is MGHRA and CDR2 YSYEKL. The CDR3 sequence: CASSQDPGRMTYGYTF.

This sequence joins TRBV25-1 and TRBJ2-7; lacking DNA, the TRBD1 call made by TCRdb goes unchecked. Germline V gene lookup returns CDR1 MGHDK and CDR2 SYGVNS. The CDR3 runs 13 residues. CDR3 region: CASLKDSPYEQYF.

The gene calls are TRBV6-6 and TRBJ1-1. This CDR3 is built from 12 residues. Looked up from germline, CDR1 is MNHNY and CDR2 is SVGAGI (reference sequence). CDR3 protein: CASSPLGHEAFF.

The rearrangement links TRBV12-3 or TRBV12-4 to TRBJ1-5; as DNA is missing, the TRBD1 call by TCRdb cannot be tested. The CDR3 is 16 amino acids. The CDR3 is CASSFDRRDSNQPQHF.

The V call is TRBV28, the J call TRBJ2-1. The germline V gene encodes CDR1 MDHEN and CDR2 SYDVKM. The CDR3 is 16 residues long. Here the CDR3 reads CASSSFEAESYNEQFF.

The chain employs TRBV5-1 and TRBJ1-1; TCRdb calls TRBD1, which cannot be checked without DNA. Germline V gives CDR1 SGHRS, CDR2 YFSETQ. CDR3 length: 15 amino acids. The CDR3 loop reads CASYQGGVKDTEAFF.

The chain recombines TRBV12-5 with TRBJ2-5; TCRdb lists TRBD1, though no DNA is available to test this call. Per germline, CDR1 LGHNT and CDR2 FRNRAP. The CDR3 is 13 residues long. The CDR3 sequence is CASEGDRAETQYF.